Listed here are 13 T cell receptor beta chains from one sample, sequenced in a study of early T cells in non-severe SARS-CoV-2 infection. TCRdb ran MiXCR on the 5' RACE reads and lists one entry per CDR3 protein. This table holds more than 65,000 distinct CDR3 sequences, about 4.9% found once. Sequencing was performed on whole blood, taken at baseline. The source is an adult who was a healthcare worker with PCR-confirmed SARS-CoV-2 infection or an uninfected control (not recorded which). The donor label of this sample is uncertain.

The rearrangement links TRBV29-1 to TRBJ2-7; D gene unclear. Germline CDR1 is SQVTM and CDR2 is ANQGSEA. V shed 2 bases and J shed 3 bases, with 8 bases lying between them. The CDR3 spans 12 residues. CDR3 DNA: TGCAGCGTTGAAACGCAAGACTACGAGCAGTACTTC. Protein product: CSVETQDYEQYF.

V gene TRBV28 combines with J gene TRBJ1-1, with no clear D. Trimming left V 10 bases short and J 1 base short, with 10 bases between. The CDR3 has 12 residues. Looked up from germline, CDR1 is MDHEN and CDR2 is SYDVKM. The CDR3 loop is CATLGPNTEAFF. In DNA form, the CDR3 reads TGTGCCACCCTGGGTCCGAACACTGAAGCTTTCTTT. Supplemented by reference TRBV28 and TRBJ1-1, the full variable domain reads DVKVTQSSRYLVKRTGEKVFLECVQDMDHENMFWYRQDPGLGLRLIYFSYDVKMKEKGDIPEGYSVSREKKERFSLILESASTNQTSMYLCATLGPNTEAFFGQGTRLTVV.

This clonotype was counted a few times. J is TRBJ2-5 and V is TRBV29-1, with 7 bases aligning to TRBD1. V was clipped by 3 bases and J by 4 bases; unmatched bases: 2. This CDR3 region has 12 residues. Germline assignment: CDR1 SQVTM and CDR2 ANQGSEA. The CDR3 bases are TGCAGCGTTGAGACAGGGAGAGAGACCCAGTACTTC. Its translation is CSVETGRETQYF.

This clonotype was seen at least ten times. The chain has TRBV12-3 or TRBV12-4 and TRBJ1-1; D remains ambiguous. The CDR3 loop spans 16 amino acids. Deletions cut 6 bases from V and 3 bases from J, with 20 bases between. CDR3 sequence reads: CASSSPDRRSDTEAFF. As DNA, the CDR3 is TGTGCCAGCAGCTCACCCGACCGGAGGAGCGACACTGAAGCTTTCTTT.

This clonotype came up a few times. This chain joins TRBV7-9 and TRBJ2-7; 9 bases align to TRBD1. Trimming cost V 8 bases and J 5 bases; bases outside gene matches: 4. The CDR3 is 12 residues long. The germline V gene has CDR1 SEHNR and CDR2 FQNEAQ (reference sequence). CDR3 sequence: CASGQGKDEQYF. CDR3 nucleotides: TGTGCCAGCGGACAGGGGAAGGACGAGCAGTACTTC.

V and J are TRBV6-2 or TRBV6-3 and TRBJ2-2; TRBD2 matches 13 bases. Looked up from germline, CDR1 is MNHEY and CDR2 is SVGEGT. The V and J ends lost 5 bases and 4 bases, in that order; junction bases with no gene match: 7. This CDR3 has 17 residues. The DNA for the CDR3 is TGTGCCAGCAGTACTCACCGACTAGCGGGGGGCACCGGGGAGCTGTTTTTT. This gives the protein CASSTHRLAGGTGELFF.

This clonotype was counted at least ten times. The chain combines TRBV10-3 with TRBJ2-7; D remains unclear. The CDR3 is 14 residues long. Germline lookup yields CDR1 ENHRY and CDR2 SYGVKD. V lost 5 bases, J lost 5 bases, and 16 bases lay in between. The CDR3: CAISRWVPAHEQYF. Here the CDR3 DNA reads TGTGCCATCAGTCGCTGGGTTCCAGCCCACGAGCAGTACTTC.

The rearrangement links TRBV5-1 to TRBJ2-7, with D uncertain. This CDR3 has 14 amino acids. The germline CDR1 and CDR2 sequences are SGHRS and YFSETQ. The V end was cut by 0 bases, the J end by 2 bases, with 9 bases between. The CDR3 bases are TGCGCCAGCAGCTTGGGGTCCACCACCTACGAGCAGTACTTC. Protein: CASSLGSTTYEQYF. The whole variable domain, remainder taken from reference TRBV5-1 and TRBJ2-7, is KAGVTQTPRYLIKTRGQQVTLSCSPISGHRSVSWYQQTPGQGLQFLFEYFSETQRNKGNFPGRFSGRQFSNSRSEMNVSTLELGDSALYLCASSLGSTTYEQYFGPGTRLTVT.

This clonotype has more than one count but fewer than ten. The V gene is TRBV20-1, the J gene TRBJ2-6, with D perhaps given as TRBD1 or TRBD2 (5 bases each). The CDR3 runs to 17 residues. The germline gives CDR1 DFQATT, CDR2 SNEGSKA (reference sequence). The germline V and J ends were trimmed by 4 bases and 4 bases, with 20 bases remaining between them. The CDR3, as DNA: TGCAGTGCTACGGGGACCCATTCTGCGTGGGGGGCCAACGTCCTGACTTTC. Amino acid sequence: CSATGTHSAWGANVLTF.

The chain couples TRBV12-3 or TRBV12-4 to TRBJ1-5; D is possibly TRBD1 (5 bases). Trimming cost V 7 bases and J 1 base, with 14 bases left between them. This CDR3 is built from 15 residues. This CDR3 is CASTRDRPSNQPQHF. CDR3 bases: TGTGCCAGCACCAGGGACCGGCCGAGCAATCAGCCCCAGCATTTT.

This clonotype was counted many times. The genes are TRBV29-1 and TRBJ1-2; D is unresolved. The CDR3 has 14 amino acids. V shed 5 bases and J shed 5 bases, with 18 bases lying between them. Germline assignment: CDR1 SQVTM and CDR2 ANQGSEA. Written as DNA, the CDR3 is TGCAGCGTTAGTCCTTCCGGGATCCGATATGGCTACACCTTC. This encodes CSVSPSGIRYGYTF.

CDR3 sequence: CSGLMNTEAFF. Written as DNA, the CDR3 is TGCAGTGGATTGATGAACACTGAAGCTTTCTTT. The rearrangement joins TRBV20-1 to TRBJ1-1; no reliable D call. Trimming took off 7 bases at V and 0 bases at J, with 6 bases between the two ends. The CDR3 covers 11 residues. Germline CDR1 and CDR2: DFQATT and SNEGSKA (reference sequence).

This clonotype was recorded at least ten times. The rearrangement links TRBV6-1 to TRBJ2-6; the match to TRBD1 covers 9 bases. After removal of 7 bases from V and 2 bases from J, the junction contained 9 bases not matched to a gene. The germline CDR1 and CDR2 sequences are MNHNS and SASEGT. The CDR3 spans 17 residues. The CDR3 here is CASTQTGGLAGANVLTF. Here the CDR3 DNA reads TGTGCCAGCACCCAGACAGGGGGTTTAGCTGGGGCCAACGTCCTGACTTTC.